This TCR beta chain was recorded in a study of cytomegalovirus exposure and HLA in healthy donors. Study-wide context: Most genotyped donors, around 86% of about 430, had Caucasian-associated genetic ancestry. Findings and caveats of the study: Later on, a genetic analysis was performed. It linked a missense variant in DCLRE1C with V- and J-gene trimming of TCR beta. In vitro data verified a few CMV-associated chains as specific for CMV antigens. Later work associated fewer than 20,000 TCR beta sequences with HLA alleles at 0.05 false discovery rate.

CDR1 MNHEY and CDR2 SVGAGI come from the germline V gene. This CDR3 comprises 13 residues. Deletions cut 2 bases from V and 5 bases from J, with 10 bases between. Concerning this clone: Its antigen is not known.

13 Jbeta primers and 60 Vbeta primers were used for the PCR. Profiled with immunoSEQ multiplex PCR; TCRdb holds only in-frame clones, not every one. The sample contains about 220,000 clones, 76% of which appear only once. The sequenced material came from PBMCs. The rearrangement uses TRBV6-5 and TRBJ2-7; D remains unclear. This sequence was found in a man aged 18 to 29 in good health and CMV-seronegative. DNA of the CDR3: TGTGCCAGCAGTTACGCACAGACAAACGAGCAGTACTTC. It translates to CASSYAQTNEQYF.